These 13 T cell receptor beta chains were sequenced from one sample in a study of post-analysis software for immune sequencing data. General study points: The study found TRBV5-6, TRBV5-1 and TRBV20-1 among roughly 5 TRBV segments more frequent in patients than controls.

The antigens these receptors bind are not known. Tagging with unique molecular identifiers was a feature of the TCR beta cDNA libraries. A single record per CDR3 protein comes from TCRdb applying MiXCR to the PCR reads. The repertoire has under 200,000 distinct CDR3 sequences, over 25% of them found once; the top ten carry more than 3%. The sequenced sample was blood. The receptor set was obtained from a girl younger than 18 with multiple sclerosis.

This clonotype was counted at least ten times. This chain joins TRBV20-1 and TRBJ2-7; possibly TRBD1 for D (6 bases). CDR1 is DFQATT and CDR2 is SNEGSKA in the germline V gene (reference sequence). V dropped 6 bases and J dropped 3 bases, with 15 bases sitting between them. The CDR3 is 13 amino acids. CDR3 DNA sequence: TGCAGTGCCCAGGGATGGGGGCTCTACGAGCAGTACTTC. It translates to CSAQGWGLYEQYF.

This sequence joins TRBV5-1 and TRBJ1-1, with 9 bases matching TRBD1. This CDR3 region has 15 residues. Germline trimming cut 4 bases from V and 1 base from J; bases unmatched to any gene: 5. Germline values: CDR1 SGHRS, CDR2 YFSETQ. The CDR3 DNA sequence: TGCGCCAGCAGCATGACAGGGGGAACGAACACTGAAGCTTTCTTT. Its translation: CASSMTGGTNTEAFF.

On this clonotype: Being one base from a much bigger clone, this may be a read error. J is TRBJ2-7 and V is TRBV10-3; weak D call: TRBD2 (6 bases). Germline assignment: CDR1 ENHRY and CDR2 SYGVKD. This CDR3 contains 14 residues. V was pared by 2 bases and J by 10 bases, with 18 bases between. As DNA, the CDR3 is TGTGCCATCAGTGAGATAGCGGAGGGAGAGGCCCAGTACTTC. Residues: CAISEIAEGEAQYF.

About this clonotype: One base away lies a much larger clone, so this may be a sequencing read error. The chain carries TRBV4-2 and TRBJ1-2; D is undetermined. Germline V gives CDR1 LGHNA, CDR2 YNFKEQ. The CDR3 runs 11 residues. The CDR3 sequence is CASGQDSDYTF. As DNA, the CDR3 is TGTGCCAGCGGCCAAGATTCGGACTACACCTTC.

A remark on this clonotype: Being one base from a much bigger clone, this may be a read error. V usage is TRBV4-1 and J usage is TRBJ2-5; weak D call: TRBD1 (6 bases). The germline CDR1 and CDR2 sequences are MGHRA and YSYEKL. Trimming left V 1 base short and J 11 bases short, with 14 bases between. This CDR3 comprises 13 residues. The CDR3 sequence is CASSQGARTEQYF. CDR3 in DNA: TGCGCCAGCAGCCAAGGGGCTCGGACAGAGCAGTACTTC.

The CDR3 here is CASSLPLGGRTDTQYF. The CDR3 region has the DNA TGTGCCAGCAGCTTACCCCTGGGGGGGCGCACAGATACGCAGTATTTT. The V gene is TRBV11-2, the J gene TRBJ2-3; tentatively, D is TRBD2 (7 bases). The germline CDR1 and CDR2 sequences are SGHAT and FQNNGV. V was cut by 2 bases and J by 1 base, with 13 bases left in between. This CDR3 contains 16 residues.

V and J are TRBV5-1 and TRBJ2-7, with no clear D. There are 14 residues in the CDR3. V lost 5 bases and J 3 bases, leaving 15 bases between the germline ends. Germline V gene sequence: CDR1 SGHRS, CDR2 YFSETQ. In DNA, the CDR3 is TGCGCCAGCAGTCTTTCCTTGGGGATCTACGAGCAGTACTTC. Protein product: CASSLSLGIYEQYF.

This clonotype has a handful of counts. The chain uses TRBV7-6 and TRBJ2-5; a weak D match, TRBD1 (5 bases). V was trimmed by 5 bases and J by 4 bases, leaving 14 bases between them. Germline values: CDR1 SGHVS, CDR2 FNYEAQ. The CDR3 sequence is 14 residues long. Here the CDR3 DNA reads TGTGCCAGCAGCCAAAGGCAGGGCCGAGAGACCCAGTACTTC. It specifies CASSQRQGRETQYF.

V and J are TRBV15 and TRBJ1-5; TRBD1 is a possible D gene (6 bases). Trimming took 3 bases from V and 4 from J, leaving 10 bases between them. Germline V lookup: CDR1 LNHNV, CDR2 YYDKDF (reference sequence). The CDR3 is made up of 14 amino acids. This CDR3 is CATSSWDNNQPQHF. The CDR3 nucleotides are TGTGCCACCAGCAGTTGGGACAATAATCAGCCCCAGCATTTT.

This clonotype has just a few counts. The rearrangement joins TRBV3-1 to TRBJ1-2, with D tentatively TRBD1 (6 bases). The V gene lost 10 bases and the J gene lost 2 bases, with 14 bases spanning the gap. The CDR3 totals 13 residues. CDR1 is LGHDT and CDR2 is YNNKEL in the germline V gene (reference sequence). The CDR3 nucleotides are TGTGCCACCTCGCAGGGGAGGAACTATGGCTACACCTTC. Its protein is CATSQGRNYGYTF. The full variable domain, its missing parts supplied by reference TRBV3-1 and TRBJ1-2, is DTAVSQTPKYLVTQMGNDKSIKCEQNLGHDTMYWYKQDSKKFLKIMFSYNNKELIINETVPNRFSPKSPDKAHLNLHINSLELGDSAVYFCATSQGRNYGYTFGSGTRLTVV.

As to this clonotype: A read error may produce the germline difference seen at one junction end. This chain links TRBV20-1 with TRBJ2-1; a weak D match, TRBD1 (6 bases). The germline gives CDR1 DFQATT, CDR2 SNEGSKA (reference sequence). This CDR3 contains 17 residues. DNA of the CDR3: TGCAGTGCTAGGTCGGAGAGGCAGGGGCCGATCTACGATGAGCAGTTCTTC. This encodes CSARSERQGPIYDEQFF.

This clonotype was recorded at least ten times. The chain couples TRBV3-1 to TRBJ2-5; 10 bases are a match to TRBD2. This CDR3 has 15 amino acids. Germline values: CDR1 LGHDT, CDR2 YNNKEL (reference sequence). Trimming at V came to 4 bases and at J to 2 bases, leaving 4 bases not matched to a gene. The chain's CDR3 is CASSRGLARQETQYF. The CDR3 DNA reads as TGTGCCAGCAGCCGGGGACTAGCGAGACAAGAGACCCAGTACTTC.

The chain couples TRBV12-3 or TRBV12-4 to TRBJ1-5, with D possibly TRBD1 on 6 matching bases. Between the trimmed V and J ends, which lost 2 bases and 5 bases, there was a span of 10 bases. The CDR3 loop spans 14 amino acids. CDR3 sequence (DNA): TGTGCCAGCAGTTTATCGGGGGCTGATCAGCCCCAGCATTTT. This encodes CASSLSGADQPQHF.